Listed below are T cell receptor beta chains from one sample, sequenced in a study of T and B cells in COVID-19 patients. One entry per CDR3 protein, called by TCRdb with MiXCR from the multiplex PCR reads. The table shows about 22,000 distinct CDR3 sequences, with 25% to 35% occurring only once. Sequencing was performed on blood. These receptors all stem from a human donor who had recovered from COVID-19. Each CDR3 is given with its conserved first and last residue. Clone size is shown for a subset of rows, as once, few, many or a class of expanded clone.

abundance,j_gene,v_gene,CDR3aa
medium-sized,TRBJ2-6,TRBV29-1,CSVAGDRLLSGANVLTF
.,TRBJ2-5,TRBV11-2,CASSWGQKETQYF
.,TRBJ2-1,TRBV7-9,CASRPRGSGGQRGNEQFF
.,TRBJ1-5,TRBV5-6,CASSRDRGDSNQPQHF
few,TRBJ1-2,TRBV19,CASSSDREPYGYTF
many,TRBJ2-1,TRBV11-1,CASSLGLAGGLSYNEQFF
.,TRBJ2-1,TRBV24-1,CATSDSGISDEQFF
.,TRBJ1-2,TRBV27,CAISRDRSLPQSYGYTF
few,TRBJ2-7,TRBV12-3/TRBV12-4,CASSRQGGAYEQYF
medium-sized,TRBJ2-5,TRBV19,CASSAASYETQYF
.,TRBJ1-1,TRBV6-5,CASSYGGAVNTEAFF
once,TRBJ1-5,TRBV12-3/TRBV12-4,CASSDPPQTASSNQPQHF
.,TRBJ2-7,TRBV30,CAWSGGNSYEQYF
.,TRBJ2-7,TRBV5-4,CASSYTGSGVDEQYF
many,TRBJ2-6,TRBV30,CAWSQTGANVLTF
.,TRBJ1-1,TRBV6-1,CASSETPGGYTEAFF